Shown below are 8 T cell receptor beta chains from a single sample sequenced in a study of beta chain features in type 1 diabetes. The authors reverse transcribed all of the isolated RNA, so sequencing captured expressed TCRB transcripts. Data came from immunoSEQ multiplex PCR; TCRdb stores just in-frame clones and leaves some out. The repertoire holds roughly 610,000 clones, with around 15% as singletons. Material for sequencing was naive CD4+ T cells from blood. The receptors were gathered from a man aged 18 to 30 in good health.

The gene calls are TRBV28 and TRBJ1-2; D ambiguous. CDR1 and CDR2 from the germline V gene are MDHEN and SYDVKM. The CDR3 extends over 13 amino acids. Trimming left V 11 bases short and J 0 bases short, with 13 bases between. The CDR3 is CAGYSGSNYGYTF. The CDR3 DNA sequence: TGTGCCGGCTACAGCGGTTCTAACTATGGCTACACCTTC.

The chain recombines TRBV11-2 with TRBJ1-5; no reliable D call. CDR3 length: 16 residues. The germline V and J ends were trimmed by 6 bases and 3 bases, with 18 bases remaining between them. Germline CDR1 and CDR2: SGHAT and FQNNGV. CDR3 sequence: CASRSARGGSNQPQHF. The CDR3 bases are TGTGCCAGCAGGTCGGCTCGCGGAGGTTCCAATCAGCCCCAGCATTTT.

This clone was seen more than once but under ten times. This CDR3 is CASSRFGTVGTYEQFF. The CDR3 DNA reads as TGTGCCAGCAGCCGCTTTGGGACAGTGGGTACATATGAGCAGTTCTTC. This chain links TRBV11-2 with TRBJ2-1, with 7 positions matching TRBD1. V lost 5 bases to trimming and J lost 8 bases; unmatched junction nucleotides: 15. CDR1 and CDR2 from the germline V gene are SGHAT and FQNNGV. The CDR3 sequence is 16 residues long.

The gene calls are TRBV9 and TRBJ2-1, with 8 bases aligning to TRBD2. Trimming removed 4 bases from V and 8 bases from J; junction bases left unmatched: 11. The CDR3 sequence is 15 residues long. Looked up from germline, CDR1 is SGDLS and CDR2 is YYNGEE. The CDR3 nucleotides read TGTGCCAGCAGCCCCCAAACGGGAGGGCCCTATGAGCAGTTCTTC. Protein product: CASSPQTGGPYEQFF. Using reference TRBV9 and TRBJ2-1 for the parts outside the CDR3, the full variable domain is DSGVTQTPKHLITATGQRVTLRCSPRSGDLSVYWYQQSLDQGLQFLIQYYNGEERAKGNILERFSAQQFPDLHSELNLSSLELGDSALYFCASSPQTGGPYEQFFGPGTRLTVL.

About this clone itself: One junction end disagrees with the germline gene, perhaps due to a read error. The chain uses TRBV4-1 and TRBJ2-5; 12 bases map to TRBD2. In germline, CDR1 is MGHRA, CDR2 YSYEKL. The CDR3 totals 17 residues. The CDR3 spells CASSHGLAGILQESQYF. The CDR3 DNA sequence: TGCGCCAGCAGCCATGGACTAGCGGGAATCCTTCAAGAGAGCCAGTACTTC.

This clone has more than one count but fewer than ten. The chain recombines TRBV27 with TRBJ2-1; 10 bases are a match to TRBD1. This CDR3 is 16 amino acids long. The V and J ends lost 4 bases and 3 bases, in that order; junction bases with no gene match: 6. Germline V gene sequence: CDR1 MNHEY, CDR2 SMNVEV (reference sequence). Here the CDR3 reads CASSSRQGAIYNEQFF. Here the CDR3 DNA reads TGTGCCAGCAGTTCACGACAGGGGGCTATCTACAATGAGCAGTTCTTC.

V usage is TRBV29-1 and J usage is TRBJ2-7; 8 bases match TRBD1. CDR1 and CDR2 from the germline V gene are SQVTM and ANQGSEA. The CDR3 is 13 amino acids. The CDR3 is CGHRGEVAYEQYF. The CDR3 nucleotides are TGCGGGCACAGGGGGGAGGTTGCCTACGAGCAGTACTTC.

There are a few counts of this clone. The chain combines TRBV5-1 with TRBJ2-6, with 8 bases lining up with TRBD1. Germline V gives CDR1 SGHRS, CDR2 YFSETQ. Losses at the gene ends were 1 base for V and 0 bases for J; bases not matched to a gene: 9. The CDR3 is 19 residues long. For the CDR3, the DNA is TGCGCCAGCAGCTTGATGTCTGGGACAGGAGACTCTGGGGCCAACGTCCTGACTTTC. Its protein product is CASSLMSGTGDSGANVLTF.